A selection of T cell receptor beta chains follows, all from one sample in a study of blood T cells in healthy people across ages. TCRdb re-derived calls from the 5' RACE reads in MiXCR, one entry per CDR3 protein. There are around 1.7 million distinct CDR3 sequences in the sample; about 28% occur only once, and about 8% lies in the top ten. The sequenced sample consisted of blood. These TCRs come from a woman in her thirties in good health. Each CDR3 is given with its conserved first and last residue. Fields, in order: D gene, CDR3 length, V gene, clone size, J gene, CDR3 protein, CDR3 DNA. The D gene is left open where the match is weak. Clone size appears in some rows only: once, few, many, or a class for an expanded clone.

D gene: -
CDR3 length: 14
V gene: TRBV7-9
clone size: many
J gene: TRBJ2-5
CDR3 protein: CASSEKDYQETQYF
CDR3 DNA: TGTGCCAGCAGCGAAAAGGACTACCAAGAGACCCAGTACTTC

D gene: -
CDR3 length: 15
V gene: TRBV7-6
clone size: few
J gene: TRBJ2-1
CDR3 protein: CASSLERGDYNEQFF
CDR3 DNA: TGTGCCAGCAGCTTAGAACGGGGAGACTACAATGAGCAGTTCTTC

D gene: -
CDR3 length: 14
V gene: TRBV5-1
clone size: many
J gene: TRBJ1-2
CDR3 protein: CASSSETGLSGYTF
CDR3 DNA: TGCGCCAGCAGCTCCGAGACAGGATTGAGCGGCTACACCTTC

D gene: -
CDR3 length: 16
V gene: TRBV25-1
clone size: few
J gene: TRBJ2-6
CDR3 protein: CASSEWGNPGANVLTF
CDR3 DNA: TGTGCCAGCAGTGAATGGGGGAACCCTGGGGCCAACGTCCTGACTTTC

D gene: TRBD1
CDR3 length: 15
V gene: TRBV6-1
clone size: once
J gene: TRBJ1-5
CDR3 protein: CASIFRDRGQQPQHF
CDR3 DNA: TGTGCCAGCATCTTCCGGGACAGGGGGCAACAGCCCCAGCATTTT

D gene: TRBD1
CDR3 length: 16
V gene: TRBV7-2
clone size: few
J gene: TRBJ1-2
CDR3 protein: CASSLGSQGSNYGYTF
CDR3 DNA: TGTGCCAGCAGCTTAGGGTCACAGGGGTCTAACTATGGCTACACCTTC

D gene: -
CDR3 length: 18
V gene: TRBV12-3/TRBV12-4
clone size: once
J gene: TRBJ2-1
CDR3 protein: CVSSFWPGGRGSYNEQFF
CDR3 DNA: TGTGTCAGCAGTTTTTGGCCCGGGGGCCGGGGGTCCTACAATGAGCAGTTCTTC

D gene: -
CDR3 length: 12
V gene: TRBV11-2
clone size: -
J gene: TRBJ1-2
CDR3 protein: CASSTLHRNYTF
CDR3 DNA: TGTGCCAGCAGCACGCTCCACCGCAACTACACCTTC

D gene: -
CDR3 length: 13
V gene: TRBV29-1
clone size: -
J gene: TRBJ1-2
CDR3 protein: CSVARGTNYGYTF
CDR3 DNA: TGCAGCGTTGCTCGCGGAACTAACTATGGCTACACCTTC

D gene: TRBD1
CDR3 length: 15
V gene: TRBV5-1
clone size: once
J gene: TRBJ1-5
CDR3 protein: CASSLLGGLNQPQHF
CDR3 DNA: TGCGCCAGCAGCTTGTTAGGGGGCCTAAATCAGCCCCAGCATTTT

D gene: -
CDR3 length: 14
V gene: TRBV3-1
clone size: few
J gene: TRBJ1-1
CDR3 protein: CASSQVSGSTEAFF
CDR3 DNA: TGTGCCAGCAGCCAAGTTAGCGGATCCACTGAAGCTTTCTTT

D gene: -
CDR3 length: 10
V gene: TRBV28
clone size: many
J gene: TRBJ2-7
CDR3 protein: CATRTYEQYF
CDR3 DNA: TGTGCCACTCGAACCTACGAGCAGTACTTC

D gene: -
CDR3 length: 15
V gene: TRBV7-6
clone size: few
J gene: TRBJ2-5
CDR3 protein: CASSLGGLGSGTQYF
CDR3 DNA: TGTGCCAGCAGCTTAGGGGGTCTGGGGTCGGGGACCCAGTACTTC

D gene: -
CDR3 length: 15
V gene: TRBV20-1
clone size: few
J gene: TRBJ2-5
CDR3 protein: CSASHSPGSGETQYF
CDR3 DNA: TGCAGTGCTTCACACTCTCCAGGGTCGGGAGAGACCCAGTACTTC

D gene: TRBD1
CDR3 length: 14
V gene: TRBV28
clone size: many
J gene: TRBJ2-7
CDR3 protein: CASSPPGQLYEQYF
CDR3 DNA: TGCGCCAGCTCGCCGCCGGGACAGCTCTACGAGCAGTACTTC

D gene: -
CDR3 length: 14
V gene: TRBV5-4
clone size: many
J gene: TRBJ2-3
CDR3 protein: CASSTDSSTDTQYF
CDR3 DNA: TGTGCCAGTTCGACAGATTCTAGCACAGATACGCAGTATTTT

D gene: -
CDR3 length: 15
V gene: TRBV2
clone size: few
J gene: TRBJ2-3
CDR3 protein: CASRPGQTSTDTQYF
CDR3 DNA: TGTGCCAGCAGACCCGGACAGACTAGCACAGATACGCAGTATTTT

D gene: -
CDR3 length: 12
V gene: TRBV10-1
clone size: -
J gene: TRBJ2-1
CDR3 protein: CASSVNRNEQFF
CDR3 DNA: TGCGCCAGCAGTGTAAACAGAAATGAGCAGTTCTTC

D gene: -
CDR3 length: 15
V gene: TRBV4-3
clone size: few
J gene: TRBJ2-1
CDR3 protein: CASSQWGPGVGEQFF
CDR3 DNA: TGCGCCAGCAGCCAATGGGGTCCGGGGGTGGGTGAGCAGTTCTTC

D gene: -
CDR3 length: 16
V gene: TRBV18
clone size: -
J gene: TRBJ2-3
CDR3 protein: CASSSLPTGGTDTQYF
CDR3 DNA: TGTGCCAGCTCGTCTCTACCGACTGGAGGGACAGATACGCAGTATTTT

D gene: TRBD1
CDR3 length: 14
V gene: TRBV13
clone size: few
J gene: TRBJ2-5
CDR3 protein: CASSEGTGEETQYF
CDR3 DNA: TGTGCCAGCAGCGAGGGGACAGGCGAAGAGACCCAGTACTTC

D gene: -
CDR3 length: 12
V gene: TRBV29-1
clone size: -
J gene: TRBJ1-2
CDR3 protein: CSVEDQRLPYTF
CDR3 DNA: TGCAGCGTTGAAGATCAACGGCTCCCCTACACCTTC

D gene: TRBD1
CDR3 length: 15
V gene: TRBV7-9
clone size: -
J gene: TRBJ2-1
CDR3 protein: CASSSTGGFYNEQFF
CDR3 DNA: TGTGCCAGCAGTTCGACAGGGGGCTTTTACAATGAGCAGTTCTTC

D gene: TRBD2
CDR3 length: 15
V gene: TRBV12-3/TRBV12-4
clone size: once
J gene: TRBJ2-7
CDR3 protein: CANSASGGPTYEQYF
CDR3 DNA: TGTGCCAACAGCGCGTCGGGAGGGCCGACCTACGAGCAGTACTTC

D gene: -
CDR3 length: 12
V gene: TRBV12-3/TRBV12-4
clone size: many
J gene: TRBJ2-1
CDR3 protein: CASRTLLSKQFF
CDR3 DNA: TGTGCCAGCAGAACACTGCTTTCCAAGCAGTTCTTC

D gene: TRBD2
CDR3 length: 14
V gene: TRBV10-3
clone size: many
J gene: TRBJ2-3
CDR3 protein: CAISVAGWRDTQYF
CDR3 DNA: TGTGCCATCAGTGTAGCGGGGTGGAGAGATACGCAGTATTTT

D gene: -
CDR3 length: 13
V gene: TRBV20-1
clone size: -
J gene: TRBJ1-4
CDR3 protein: CSAYQNTNEKLFF
CDR3 DNA: TGCAGTGCTTACCAGAATACTAATGAAAAACTGTTTTTT

D gene: -
CDR3 length: 12
V gene: TRBV7-9
clone size: -
J gene: TRBJ2-7
CDR3 protein: CASSIQYYEQYF
CDR3 DNA: TGTGCCAGCAGCATTCAATACTACGAGCAGTACTTC

D gene: -
CDR3 length: 14
V gene: TRBV6-2/TRBV6-3
clone size: many
J gene: TRBJ2-1
CDR3 protein: CASSYGSSPNEQFF
CDR3 DNA: TGTGCCAGCAGTTACGGGTCTAGCCCCAATGAGCAGTTCTTC

D gene: -
CDR3 length: 13
V gene: TRBV27
clone size: many
J gene: TRBJ1-4
CDR3 protein: CATRDTTNEKLFF
CDR3 DNA: TGTGCCACCAGAGACACAACTAATGAAAAACTGTTTTTT

D gene: TRBD1
CDR3 length: 13
V gene: TRBV29-1
clone size: -
J gene: TRBJ2-7
CDR3 protein: CSCEARQGYEQYF
CDR3 DNA: TGCAGCTGTGAGGCCAGACAGGGCTACGAGCAGTACTTC

D gene: TRBD2
CDR3 length: 14
V gene: TRBV7-2
clone size: many
J gene: TRBJ2-5
CDR3 protein: CASSPSGSGETQYF
CDR3 DNA: TGTGCCAGCAGCCCCAGCGGGAGTGGCGAGACCCAGTACTTC

D gene: TRBD1
CDR3 length: 14
V gene: TRBV28
clone size: -
J gene: TRBJ2-7
CDR3 protein: CASSETGQNYEQYF
CDR3 DNA: TGTGCCAGCAGTGAGACGGGACAGAACTACGAGCAGTACTTC

D gene: -
CDR3 length: 15
V gene: TRBV11-2
clone size: few
J gene: TRBJ2-7
CDR3 protein: CASSIRTLSSYEQYF
CDR3 DNA: TGTGCCAGCAGCATCAGGACTCTAAGCTCCTACGAGCAGTACTTC

D gene: -
CDR3 length: 17
V gene: TRBV18
clone size: -
J gene: TRBJ1-4
CDR3 protein: CASSQLRDPSSGEKLFF
CDR3 DNA: TGTGCCAGCTCACAACTCCGGGACCCTTCCTCCGGTGAAAAACTGTTTTTT

D gene: TRBD2
CDR3 length: 15
V gene: TRBV6-1
clone size: many
J gene: TRBJ2-7
CDR3 protein: CASSERLAGVGEQYF
CDR3 DNA: TGTGCCAGCAGTGAGAGGCTAGCGGGAGTCGGCGAGCAGTACTTC

D gene: TRBD2
CDR3 length: 18
V gene: TRBV6-6
clone size: few
J gene: TRBJ2-5
CDR3 protein: CASSYPKGLAGAQETQYF
CDR3 DNA: TGTGCCAGCAGTTACCCGAAGGGGCTAGCGGGGGCCCAAGAGACCCAGTACTTC

D gene: -
CDR3 length: 13
V gene: TRBV12-3/TRBV12-4
clone size: few
J gene: TRBJ1-1
CDR3 protein: CASSQPPDTEAFF
CDR3 DNA: TGTGCCAGTAGCCAGCCCCCTGACACTGAAGCTTTCTTT

D gene: -
CDR3 length: 14
V gene: TRBV7-6
clone size: many
J gene: TRBJ2-7
CDR3 protein: CASSPRGIIYEQYF
CDR3 DNA: TGTGCCAGCAGCCCTCGCGGGATTATCTACGAGCAGTACTTC

D gene: TRBD1
CDR3 length: 15
V gene: TRBV10-2
clone size: few
J gene: TRBJ1-4
CDR3 protein: CASRDRGQGNEKLFF
CDR3 DNA: TGCGCCAGCAGGGACAGGGGGCAGGGTAATGAAAAACTGTTTTTT

D gene: TRBD2
CDR3 length: 15
V gene: TRBV20-1
clone size: few
J gene: TRBJ2-1
CDR3 protein: CSARDPSGRLDEQFF
CDR3 DNA: TGCAGTGCTAGAGATCCTAGCGGGAGGTTGGATGAGCAGTTCTTC